A single sample is the source of the 22 T cell receptor beta chains below, sequenced in a study of cytomegalovirus exposure and HLA in healthy donors. The PCR was carried out with 60 Vbeta primers and 13 Jbeta primers. Profiling relied on immunoSEQ multiplex PCR, and the TCRdb table lists in-frame clones only, not all of them. The sample consists of 210,000 or so clones, about 77% of them appearing once. The sample was PBMCs. The receptors come from a boy aged 5-17 years in good health and CMV-seronegative.

There are a few counts of this clone. J is TRBJ2-6 and V is TRBV4-2; a possible D gene is TRBD2 (5 bases). Germline CDR1 and CDR2: LGHNA and YNFKEQ. Trimming took off 1 base at V and 0 bases at J, with 7 bases between the two ends. The CDR3 spans 16 residues. DNA of the CDR3: TGTGCCAGCAGCCAAGGAACTAGCTCTGGGGCCAACGTCCTGACTTTC. Its translation: CASSQGTSSGANVLTF.

Of note for this clone: Compared with germline, one end of the junction differs, possibly owing to a read error. Other DNA sequences in the sample encode the same CDR3. The V gene is TRBV6-6, the J gene TRBJ1-2; no clear D. Germline V gene sequence: CDR1 MNHNY, CDR2 SVGAGI (reference sequence). This CDR3 has 11 residues. The CDR3 sequence: CASSLELGYTF. CDR3 DNA: TGTGCCAGTAGTTTAGAACTGGGCTACACCTTC.

Notes on this clone: At one of its ends the junction is not consistent with the germline gene, which may arise from a read error. The chain couples TRBV5-1 to TRBJ1-2, with D possibly TRBD1 on 5 matching bases. The germline gives CDR1 SGHRS, CDR2 YFSETQ. The CDR3 extends over 13 amino acids. CDR3: CVSSLDGGYGYTF. Here the CDR3 DNA reads TGCGTCAGCAGCTTAGACGGGGGATATGGCTACACCTTC. Full variable domain (outside the CDR3, taken from reference TRBV5-1 and TRBJ1-2): KAGVTQTPRYLIKTRGQQVTLSCSPISGHRSVSWYQQTPGQGLQFLFEYFSETQRNKGNFPGRFSGRQFSNSRSEMNVSTLELGDSALYLCVSSLDGGYGYTFGSGTRLTVV.

This clone was detected only a few times. CDR3 in amino acids: CASSFSGWETQYF. DNA of the CDR3: TGTGCCAGCAGTTTCTCCGGTTGGGAGACCCAGTACTTC. The chain combines TRBV27 with TRBJ2-5, with unresolved D. Germline values: CDR1 MNHEY, CDR2 SMNVEV (reference sequence). The ends were cut back, 3 bases at V and 5 bases at J, with 10 bases in the middle. This CDR3 region has 13 residues.

This sequence joins TRBV6-6 and TRBJ2-2; TRBD1 is a possible D gene (5 bases). CDR3 length equals 16 residues. Germline V lookup: CDR1 MNHNY, CDR2 SVGAGI (reference sequence). V dropped 4 bases and J dropped 3 bases, with 15 bases sitting between them. CDR3 nucleotides: TGTGCCAGCAGTTTTCAAGGGGCTCAGGACACCGGGGAGCTGTTTTTT. Protein sequence: CASSFQGAQDTGELFF.

J is TRBJ1-4 and V is TRBV10-3; a weak D match, TRBD1 (6 bases). Trimming pared 4 bases from V and 8 bases from J, leaving 8 bases between. The CDR3 extends over 12 amino acids. In germline, CDR1 is ENHRY, CDR2 SYGVKD. This chain's CDR3 is CAISGQGEKLFF. In DNA form, the CDR3 reads TGTGCCATCAGTGGGCAGGGGGAAAAACTGTTTTTT.

This clone was counted only a few times. CDR3 bases: TGTGCCAGCAGCACTAGCGGGGGGAACAATGAGCAGTTCTTC. Its translation is CASSTSGGNNEQFF. The chain uses TRBV6-4 and TRBJ2-1; 12 bases line up with TRBD2. This CDR3 comprises 14 residues. Germline-derived CDR1 and CDR2 are MRHNA and SNTAGT. The junction had 2 bases not matched to a gene; V was cut back by 6 bases and J by 5 bases.

The V and J genes are TRBV7-3 and TRBJ2-1; D may be TRBD2 (5 bases). CDR3 size: 15 residues. The V and J ends lost 8 bases and 1 base respectively, with 15 bases between them. Per germline, CDR1 SGHTA and CDR2 FQGTGA. CDR3 amino acids: CASAPGRGSYNEQFF. CDR3 nucleotide sequence: TGTGCCAGCGCCCCGGGGAGAGGGTCCTACAATGAGCAGTTCTTC.

This chain uses TRBV10-1 with TRBJ2-3; D is possibly TRBD1 (6 bases). The CDR3 is 15 residues long. Germline CDR1 reads WNHNN; CDR2 reads SYGVQD (reference sequence). V lost 0 bases to trimming and J lost 0 bases, with 7 bases between them. Here the CDR3 DNA reads TGCGCCAGCAGTGAGTCGAGGGGGAGCACAGATACGCAGTATTTT. This codes for CASSESRGSTDTQYF.

The chain uses TRBV9 and TRBJ1-2, with 8 bases lining up with TRBD1. The trim removed 3 bases at V and 6 bases at J, leaving 4 bases unmatched. This CDR3 is 13 amino acids long. The germline CDR1 and CDR2 sequences are SGDLS and YYNGEE. The CDR3: CASSDQGAHGYTF. CDR3 nucleotide sequence: TGTGCCAGCAGCGACCAGGGGGCGCATGGCTACACCTTC.

The chain employs TRBV10-3 and TRBJ1-2; 7 nucleotides align to TRBD1. J lost 6 bases, V lost 4 bases, and 14 bases had no gene match. The CDR3 contains 16 residues. Germline V gene lookup returns CDR1 ENHRY and CDR2 SYGVKD. CDR3 amino acids: CAISGYRQGEGNGYTF. In nucleotides, the CDR3 is TGTGCCATCAGTGGCTACAGACAGGGAGAGGGTAATGGCTACACCTTC.

The gene calls are TRBV5-1 and TRBJ2-7, with TRBD2 matching over 14 bases. J lost 4 bases, V lost 3 bases, and 3 bases had no gene match. Germline CDR1 SGHRS, CDR2 YFSETQ. The CDR3 consists of 15 residues. CDR3 protein: CASSSGTSGGYEQYF. CDR3 in DNA: TGCGCCAGCAGCTCCGGGACTAGCGGGGGTTACGAGCAGTACTTC. Full variable domain (rest looked up from reference TRBV5-1 and TRBJ2-7): KAGVTQTPRYLIKTRGQQVTLSCSPISGHRSVSWYQQTPGQGLQFLFEYFSETQRNKGNFPGRFSGRQFSNSRSEMNVSTLELGDSALYLCASSSGTSGGYEQYFGPGTRLTVT.

The rearrangement links TRBV5-4 to TRBJ2-7, with 11 bases matching TRBD1. With V trimmed by 3 bases and J by 2 bases, 7 bases remained unmatched. The CDR3 has 16 residues. Germline CDR1 reads SGHNT; CDR2 reads YYREEE (reference sequence). CDR3 sequence: CASSWGGTGGTYEQYF. CDR3 coding DNA: TGTGCCAGCAGCTGGGGCGGGACAGGGGGGACCTACGAGCAGTACTTC.

The V and J genes are TRBV19 and TRBJ2-1, with D uncertain. This CDR3 is 16 amino acids long. Trimming pared 3 bases from V and 5 bases from J, leaving 17 bases between. From germline, CDR1 is LNHDA and CDR2 SQIVND (reference sequence). The chain's CDR3 is CASSIGWRKLNNEQFF. The CDR3 region has the DNA TGTGCCAGTAGTATCGGGTGGAGAAAACTAAACAATGAGCAGTTCTTC. Looking up the rest from reference TRBV19 and TRBJ2-1 gives the full variable domain: DGGITQSPKYLFRKEGQNVTLSCEQNLNHDAMYWYRQDPGQGLRLIYYSQIVNDFQKGDIAEGYSVSREKKESFPLTVTSAQKNPTAFYLCASSIGWRKLNNEQFFGPGTRLTVL.

V usage is TRBV27 and J usage is TRBJ2-3; a possible D gene is TRBD2 (6 bases). Germline assignment: CDR1 MNHEY and CDR2 SMNVEV (reference sequence). The CDR3 has 15 amino acids. Trimming cost V 6 bases and J 7 bases, with 20 bases left between them. In DNA, the CDR3 is TGTGCCAGCAGCCCTACGACTAGGGAGTCAAATACGCAGTATTTT. This sequence encodes CASSPTTRESNTQYF.

This clone was seen only a few times. V is TRBV30 and J is TRBJ1-1, with no clear D. Germline V lookup: CDR1 GTSNPN, CDR2 SVGIG (reference sequence). The CDR3 is 14 residues long. V dropped 4 bases and J dropped 3 bases, with 15 bases sitting between them. CDR3 sequence (DNA): TGTGCCTGGAACTTACGGGCGGAGGACACTGAAGCTTTCTTT. The encoded protein is CAWNLRAEDTEAFF.

The V and J genes are TRBV30 and TRBJ1-3; possible D gene TRBD1, 6 bases. The CDR3 sequence is 15 residues long. CDR1 and CDR2 (germline): GTSNPN, SVGIG (reference sequence). V lost 0 bases to trimming and J lost 4 bases, with 13 bases between them. This chain's CDR3 is CAWSVQQGLGNTIYF. For the CDR3, the DNA is TGTGCCTGGAGTGTACAACAGGGTTTGGGAAACACCATATATTTT.

This chain joins TRBV4-1 and TRBJ2-3; D is perhaps TRBD2 (5 bases). This CDR3 comprises 17 residues. Germline loops: CDR1 MGHRA, CDR2 YSYEKL. With 1 base removed from V and 0 bases from J, the gap between germline ends came to 14 bases. The CDR3 protein is CASSQVLAEVSTDTQYF. CDR3 nucleotide sequence: TGCGCCAGCAGCCAAGTGCTAGCCGAAGTTAGCACAGATACGCAGTATTTT.

J is TRBJ2-7 and V is TRBV10-3, with 8 bases identical to TRBD1. The CDR3 is 18 amino acids. CDR1 and CDR2 from the germline V gene are ENHRY and SYGVKD. V dropped 0 bases and J dropped 0; count of bases not matched to a gene: 10. CDR3 region: CAISESTLGQVLSYEQYF. The CDR3 nucleotides are TGTGCCATCAGTGAGTCGACCCTGGGACAGGTGCTCTCCTACGAGCAGTACTTC.

The gene calls are TRBV18 and TRBJ1-2; 8 nucleotides match TRBD1. CDR1 and CDR2 (germline): KGHSH, LQKENI. This CDR3 has 16 residues. Trimming cost V 0 bases and J 8 bases; bases outside gene matches: 11. In DNA form, the CDR3 reads TGTGCCAGCTCACCACCCGGGACAGGCGGTCTTGGGGGCTACACCTTC. Amino acid sequence: CASSPPGTGGLGGYTF.

This chain uses TRBV5-1 with TRBJ2-7; 7 bases are a match to TRBD1. Per germline, CDR1 SGHRS and CDR2 YFSETQ. CDR3 size: 15 residues. J was trimmed by 0 bases and V by 4 bases; bases with no gene match: 7. The CDR3 region has the DNA TGCGCCAGCAGCCCCGCGACAGGGAGCTCCTACGAGCAGTACTTC. It codes for CASSPATGSSYEQYF.

This clone was seen only a few times. This chain joins TRBV4-1 and TRBJ2-3, with D perhaps TRBD2 (5 bases). Germline assignment: CDR1 MGHRA and CDR2 YSYEKL. Between the trimmed V and J ends, which lost 4 bases and 2 bases, there was a span of 13 bases. The CDR3 consists of 15 residues. Written as DNA, the CDR3 is TGCGCCAGCAGCCTTACCGCGACTAACACAGATACGCAGTATTTT. This gives the protein CASSLTATNTDTQYF.